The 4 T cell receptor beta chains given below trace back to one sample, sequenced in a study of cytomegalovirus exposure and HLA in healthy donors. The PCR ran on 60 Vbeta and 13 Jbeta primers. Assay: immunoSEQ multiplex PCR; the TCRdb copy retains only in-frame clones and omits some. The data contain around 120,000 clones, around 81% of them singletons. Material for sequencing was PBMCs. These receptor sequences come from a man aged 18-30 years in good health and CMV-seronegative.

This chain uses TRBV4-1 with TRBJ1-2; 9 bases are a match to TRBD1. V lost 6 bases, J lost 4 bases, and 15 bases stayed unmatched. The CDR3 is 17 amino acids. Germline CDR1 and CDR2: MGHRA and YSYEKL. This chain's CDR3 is CASRSPDRGKRGYGYTF. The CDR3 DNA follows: TGCGCCAGCAGGAGTCCGGACAGGGGAAAAAGGGGCTATGGCTACACCTTC.

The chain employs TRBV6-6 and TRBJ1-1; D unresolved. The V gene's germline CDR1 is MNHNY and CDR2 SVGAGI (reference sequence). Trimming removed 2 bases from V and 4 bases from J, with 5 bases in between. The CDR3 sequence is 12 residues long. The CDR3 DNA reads TGTGCCAGCAGTTACGGAGGCACTGAAGCTTTCTTT. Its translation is CASSYGGTEAFF.

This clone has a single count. For the CDR3, the DNA is TGTGCCAGCATTCAAGGGCAGGGGGGAGACTATGGCTACACCTTC. Its protein is CASIQGQGGDYGYTF. This chain uses TRBV6-1 with TRBJ1-2; 7 nucleotides align to TRBD1. Germline trimming cut 7 bases from V and 3 bases from J; bases unmatched to any gene: 11. This CDR3 has 15 residues. Germline values: CDR1 MNHNS, CDR2 SASEGT.

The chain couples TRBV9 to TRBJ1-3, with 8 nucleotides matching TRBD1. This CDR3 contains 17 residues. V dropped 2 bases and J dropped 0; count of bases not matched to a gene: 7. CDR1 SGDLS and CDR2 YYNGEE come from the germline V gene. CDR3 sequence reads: CASSVDTGGSSGNTIYF. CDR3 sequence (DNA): TGTGCCAGCAGCGTGGACACAGGGGGGAGCTCTGGAAACACCATATATTTT.